These 7 T cell receptor beta chains originate from one sample sequenced in a study of preoperative IRX-2 immunotherapy in early breast cancer (dated by TCRdb to about 2019). The meaning of the sample's treatment or condition label: preoperative locoregional IRX-2 cytokine immunotherapy. Library preparation used the immunoSEQ multiplex PCR assay. TCRdb took this table from immuneACCESS and kept in-frame rearrangements with V and J called. Such tables lack part of the clones; where checked against another copy, unresolved V genes explain under half of the gap, and the rest is unexplained. The sample table records 34,000 or so clones; about 95% of these occur just once. Under 7.5% of the sample is taken by the ten largest. The specimen was collected from a patient treated with IRX-2 immunotherapy. The receptor set was obtained from a human donor with breast cancer.

The chain recombines TRBV4-2 with TRBJ2-1; D is unresolved. The germline CDR1 and CDR2 sequences are LGHNA and YNFKEQ. V dropped 1 base and J dropped 10 bases, with 11 bases sitting between them. The CDR3 contains 13 residues. The CDR3 protein is CASSQVIQREQFF. The CDR3 coding sequence is TGTGCCAGCAGCCAAGTAATCCAGCGAGAGCAGTTCTTC.

The chain recombines TRBV15 with TRBJ2-3; D might be TRBD2 (5 bases). The CDR3 totals 16 residues. CDR1 LNHNV and CDR2 YYDKDF come from the germline V gene (reference sequence). Trimming took 5 bases from V and 0 from J, leaving 15 bases between them. As DNA, the CDR3 is TGTGCCACCAGCGGCCTAAGCGGAGCTAGCACAGATACGCAGTATTTT. It codes for CATSGLSGASTDTQYF.

The V gene is TRBV7-2, the J gene TRBJ1-3, with D perhaps TRBD1 (6 bases). The germline V gene has CDR1 SGHTA and CDR2 FQGNSA. Trimming took 1 base from V and 7 from J, leaving 14 bases between them. The CDR3 has 15 residues. In DNA, the CDR3 is TGTGCCAGCAGCTTAGAGCCACAGGGCACCAACACCATATATTTT. It codes for CASSLEPQGTNTIYF.

V gene TRBV6-5 combines with J gene TRBJ2-7, with TRBD2 matching 14 bases. In germline, CDR1 is MNHEY, CDR2 SVGAGI. CDR3 length equals 15 residues. With 5 bases clipped from V and 4 bases from J, the junction kept 4 bases outside the gene matches. The CDR3 sequence: CASSRRTSGGYEQYF. Written as DNA, the CDR3 is TGTGCCAGCAGTCGACGGACTAGCGGGGGGTACGAGCAGTACTTC.

The gene calls are TRBV6-1 and TRBJ2-6; 9 positions match TRBD1. The V gene's germline CDR1 is MNHNS and CDR2 SASEGT. Trimming took 3 bases from V and 2 from J; bases not matched to a gene: 8. This CDR3 is 18 amino acids long. The CDR3: CASSDPGQGWAGANVLTF. CDR3 bases: TGTGCCAGCAGTGACCCGGGACAGGGCTGGGCTGGGGCCAACGTCCTGACTTTC.

The chain joins TRBV25-1 to TRBJ1-1; D not certain. Per the germline V gene, CDR1 is MGHDK and CDR2 is SYGVNS. V lost 1 base, J lost 3 bases, and 9 bases lay in between. This CDR3 comprises 14 residues. CDR3 DNA sequence: TGTGCCAGCAGTGAATCCGGGTTCCACACTGAAGCTTTCTTT. This sequence encodes CASSESGFHTEAFF. Supplemented by reference TRBV25-1 and TRBJ1-1, the full variable domain reads EADIYQTPRYLVIGTGKKITLECSQTMGHDKMYWYQQDPGMELHLIHYSYGVNSTEKGDLSSESTVSRIRTEHFPLTLESARPSHTSQYLCASSESGFHTEAFFGQGTRLTVV.

The chain uses TRBV7-6 and TRBJ2-3; possible D gene TRBD2, 7 bases. Germline CDR1 SGHVS, CDR2 FNYEAQ. Trimming stripped 3 bases from V and 5 bases from J, with 18 bases between. The CDR3 is 16 residues long. The CDR3 DNA reads as TGTGCCAGCAGCTTGACAAATCGGGGGGCCATAGATACGCAGTATTTT. The encoded protein is CASSLTNRGAIDTQYF. Together with reference TRBV7-6 and TRBJ2-3, the CDR3 gives the full variable domain: GAGVSQSPRYKVTKRGQDVALRCDPISGHVSLYWYRQALGQGPEFLTYFNYEAQQDKSGLPNDRFSAERPEGSISTLTIQRTEQRDSAMYRCASSLTNRGAIDTQYFGPGTRLTVL.